These 28 T cell receptor beta chains share one sample of origin, sequenced in a study of Ad26.COV2.S vaccination and SARS-CoV-2 variants. The treatment is: 19 received Ad26.COV2.S at low or high dose, single or two shots; roughly 5 received placebo; per-sample allocation not given. Sampling took place 63 days after the first vaccine or placebo injection. Profiling relied on immunoSEQ multiplex PCR, and the TCRdb table lists in-frame clones only, not all of them. The sample lists some 240,000 clones, about 83% occurring once. The sample was peripheral blood, taken in a trial of Ad26.COV2.S vaccine versus placebo. Receptor source: a person aged 18-65 years who received the Ad26.COV2.S COVID-19 vaccine or a placebo.

This chain connects TRBV5-4 to TRBJ2-1; 10 bases match TRBD2. This CDR3 is 17 amino acids long. V dropped 7 bases and J dropped 7; count of bases not matched to a gene: 17. Germline V CDR1 and CDR2: SGHNT, YYREEE (reference sequence). The CDR3 spells CASLAGGTSGVGNEQFF. The CDR3 bases are TGTGCCAGCTTGGCGGGGGGAACTAGCGGGGTGGGGAATGAGCAGTTCTTC.

The CDR3 region is CASSPWTGLNEQFF. The CDR3 DNA reads TGCGCCAGCAGCCCCTGGACAGGCCTCAATGAGCAGTTCTTC. This rearrangement joins TRBV5-1 to TRBJ2-1, with 7 bases that match TRBD1. J was trimmed by 6 bases and V by 4 bases; bases with no gene match: 7. In germline, CDR1 is SGHRS, CDR2 YFSETQ. The CDR3 loop spans 14 amino acids.

The CDR3 region is CASSWWGTGTIGEQFF. CDR3 nucleotides: TGTGCCAGCAGCTGGTGGGGGACAGGGACAATTGGTGAGCAGTTCTTC. The chain joins TRBV5-6 to TRBJ2-1; the match to TRBD1 covers 9 bases. This CDR3 is built from 16 residues. V lost 3 bases and J lost 9; bases outside the gene matches: 13. Germline loops: CDR1 SGHDT, CDR2 YYEEEE.

This sequence joins TRBV3-1 (or the pseudogene TRBV3-2) and TRBJ1-1; D unclear. Between the trimmed V and J ends, which lost 2 bases and 3 bases, there was a span of 13 bases. This CDR3 comprises 15 residues. Germline assignment: CDR1 LGHDT and CDR2 YNNKEL (reference sequence). The CDR3: CASSQRLMDDTEAFF. The DNA for the CDR3 is TGTGCCAGCAGCCAACGGTTGATGGACGACACTGAAGCTTTCTTT.

V and J are TRBV7-6 and TRBJ2-3; D might be TRBD1 (6 bases). The V gene's germline CDR1 is SGHVS and CDR2 FNYEAQ. CDR3 length: 16 residues. The V end lost 5 bases, the J end lost 6 bases, and 21 bases lay between the germline ends. The DNA for the CDR3 is TGTGCCAGCAGCCCTACCCTCGGACAGAAGGGTGATACGCAGTATTTT. Residues: CASSPTLGQKGDTQYF.

The chain couples TRBV9 to TRBJ1-1; no clear D. V lost 0 bases, J lost 3 bases, and 9 bases lay in between. CDR1 is SGDLS and CDR2 is YYNGEE in the germline V gene. CDR3 length: 14 residues. The CDR3 nucleotides are TGTGCCAGCAGCGTAGCCCCGCGAGACACTGAAGCTTTCTTT. Amino acids: CASSVAPRDTEAFF.

The gene calls are TRBV6-6 and TRBJ2-1; tentatively, D is TRBD2 (7 bases). The CDR3 loop spans 15 amino acids. Germline values: CDR1 MNHNY, CDR2 SVGAGI (reference sequence). With 2 bases removed from V and 1 base from J, the gap between germline ends came to 9 bases. CDR3 amino acids: CASSYGGASYNEQFF. CDR3 nucleotides: TGTGCCAGCAGTTACGGGGGGGCTTCCTACAATGAGCAGTTCTTC.

The chain carries TRBV5-1 and TRBJ1-2, with 7 nucleotides matching TRBD1. J lost 7 bases, V lost 4 bases, and 4 bases had no gene match. The CDR3 loop spans 12 amino acids. From germline, CDR1 is SGHRS and CDR2 YFSETQ. The DNA of the CDR3 is TGCGCCAGCAGCCCGGACAGGTCTGGCTACACCTTC. It yields the protein CASSPDRSGYTF.

This clone was detected a few times. This CDR3 reads CASSQDGKTGGHQPQHF. The CDR3 nucleotides read TGCGCCAGCAGCCAAGATGGAAAAACAGGGGGCCATCAGCCCCAGCATTTT. The rearrangement links TRBV4-1 to TRBJ1-5; 9 bases align to TRBD1. The CDR3 length is 17 residues. Germline values: CDR1 MGHRA, CDR2 YSYEKL. Losses at the gene ends were 0 bases for V and 5 bases for J; bases not matched to a gene: 8.

The rearrangement uses TRBV5-6 and TRBJ2-7, with D possibly TRBD1 on 7 matching bases. Trimming pared 6 bases from V and 1 base from J, leaving 23 bases between. Germline V gives CDR1 SGHDT, CDR2 YYEEEE. The CDR3 sequence is 17 residues long. CDR3 coding DNA: TGTGCCAGCACTGGGGGGATTCGAGGGGGCCGGTCCTACGAGCAGTACGTC. Translating gives CASTGGIRGGRSYEQYV.

The J gene is TRBJ2-4, the V gene TRBV5-1; 9 nucleotides agree with TRBD1. Trimming removed 0 bases from V and 0 bases from J; junction bases left unmatched: 4. CDR1 is SGHRS, CDR2 YFSETQ, per germline. The CDR3 length is 17 residues. CDR3 bases: TGCGCCAGCAGCTTGGGCAGACAGGGGGTAGCCAAAAACATTCAGTACTTC. It encodes CASSLGRQGVAKNIQYF.

This chain uses TRBV19 with TRBJ2-1; TRBD2 might be the D (5 bases). CDR3 length equals 14 residues. With 3 bases removed from V and 6 bases from J, the gap between germline ends came to 12 bases. In germline, CDR1 is LNHDA, CDR2 SQIVND (reference sequence). For the CDR3, the DNA is TGTGCCAGTAGTATTCCCCCTAGCTCCAATGAGCAGTTCTTC. This codes for CASSIPPSSNEQFF.

The V gene is TRBV19, the J gene TRBJ1-4; the D is unclear. The CDR3 is 14 amino acids. The V gene lost 3 bases and the J gene lost 4 bases, with 9 bases spanning the gap. Germline loops: CDR1 LNHDA, CDR2 SQIVND (reference sequence). Written as DNA, the CDR3 is TGTGCCAGTAGTATGAGAGAGGGTAATGAAAAACTGTTTTTT. Translated, it gives CASSMREGNEKLFF.

This chain uses TRBV28 with TRBJ2-7; D may be TRBD1 (6 bases). Germline V gives CDR1 MDHEN, CDR2 SYDVKM. Trimming pared 1 base from V and 4 bases from J, leaving 11 bases between. This CDR3 spans 14 amino acids. The CDR3 DNA reads TGTGCCAGCAGTTTATTGGGGGCAAATTACGAGCAGTACGTC. This sequence encodes CASSLLGANYEQYV.

This clone came up once. V gene TRBV6-2 or TRBV6-3 combines with J gene TRBJ1-1; 10 nucleotides match TRBD1. Per germline, CDR1 MNHEY and CDR2 SVGEGT. This CDR3 has 17 amino acids. The J segment lost 4 bases and the V segment lost 2 bases, leaving 10 bases of the junction unmatched. The DNA of the CDR3 is TGTGCCAGCAGTTACCAGGCAGGACAGGGGGTCCGCACTGAAGCTTTCTTT. It yields the protein CASSYQAGQGVRTEAFF.

The chain carries TRBV29-1 and TRBJ2-1, with 7 bases that match TRBD2. The CDR3 covers 14 residues. Germline V gives CDR1 SQVTM, CDR2 ANQGSEA. V was clipped by 3 bases and J by 0 bases; unmatched bases: 2. For the CDR3, the DNA is TGCAGCGTTGATGGCGGGGGCTCCTACAATGAGCAGTTCTTC. Translation gives CSVDGGGSYNEQFF.

The genes are TRBV10-3 and TRBJ2-5, with D possibly being TRBD2 (6 bases). V shed 5 bases and J shed 5 bases, with 12 bases lying between them. The CDR3 is 13 amino acids. Germline values: CDR1 ENHRY, CDR2 SYGVKD. The CDR3 is CAISSPGAETQYF. The CDR3 bases are TGTGCCATCAGTTCCCCGGGAGCGGAGACCCAGTACTTC.

The count of this clone is one. The rearrangement links TRBV19 to TRBJ2-1, with D unclear. Trimming removed 5 bases at V and 1 base at J, with 12 bases between. The CDR3 is 15 residues long. The V gene's germline CDR1 is LNHDA and CDR2 SQIVND (reference sequence). CDR3 amino acids: CASSLTVVSYNEQFF. The CDR3 DNA is TGTGCCAGTAGTTTAACAGTAGTTTCCTACAATGAGCAGTTCTTC.

CDR3 residues: CAGTTGNTGELFF. CDR3 bases: TGTGCCGGGACGACAGGGAACACCGGGGAGCTGTTTTTT. V is TRBV12-3 or TRBV12-4 and J is TRBJ2-2, with D possibly being TRBD1 (6 bases). The V and J ends lost 11 bases and 1 base respectively, with 11 bases between them. This CDR3 spans 13 amino acids.

This chain connects TRBV5-1 to TRBJ2-7, with 8 bases fitting TRBD1. The V segment lost 3 bases and the J segment 3 bases; nucleotides outside the gene matches: 8. The CDR3 runs to 15 residues. Germline V CDR1 and CDR2: SGHRS, YFSETQ. This chain's CDR3 is CASSSGTGFIYEQYF. DNA of the CDR3: TGCGCCAGCAGCTCCGGGACAGGTTTTATCTACGAGCAGTACTTC. The variable domain in full, with the rest retrieved from reference TRBV5-1 and TRBJ2-7, is KAGVTQTPRYLIKTRGQQVTLSCSPISGHRSVSWYQQTPGQGLQFLFEYFSETQRNKGNFPGRFSGRQFSNSRSEMNVSTLELGDSALYLCASSSGTGFIYEQYFGPGTRLTVT.

This chain connects TRBV7-3 to TRBJ2-1; possibly TRBD1 for D (6 bases). This CDR3 contains 14 residues. The V end lost 3 bases, the J end lost 4 bases, and 10 bases lay between the germline ends. Per germline, CDR1 SGHTA and CDR2 FQGTGA. CDR3 protein: CASSFGQTYNEQFF. CDR3 in DNA: TGTGCCAGCAGCTTTGGACAGACTTACAATGAGCAGTTCTTC.

This clone was recorded once. Here the CDR3 DNA reads TGTGCCATCAGCTCGGACAGGGGGATGAACACCGGGGAGCTGTTTTTT. This gives the protein CAISSDRGMNTGELFF. The genes are TRBV10-3 and TRBJ2-2, with 10 nucleotides matching TRBD1. Germline loops: CDR1 ENHRY, CDR2 SYGVKD. There are 16 residues in the CDR3. The J segment lost 1 base and the V segment lost 6 bases, leaving 5 bases of the junction unmatched.

V and J are TRBV2 and TRBJ1-4; a possible D gene is TRBD1 (5 bases). CDR1 is SNHLY, CDR2 FYNNEI, per germline. V shed 5 bases and J shed 5 bases, with 18 bases lying between them. The CDR3 is 16 residues long. The CDR3, as DNA: TGTGCCAGCAGTCGTTCTCCCGGGACCTTAAATGAAAAACTGTTTTTT. Residues: CASSRSPGTLNEKLFF.

V usage is TRBV6-5 and J usage is TRBJ1-5, with 7 bases identical to TRBD1. Looked up from germline, CDR1 is MNHEY and CDR2 is SVGAGI. This CDR3 comprises 14 residues. After removal of 6 bases from V and 0 bases from J, the junction contained 2 bases not matched to a gene. DNA for the CDR3: TGTGCCAGCAGCGACAGGGCTAGCAATCAGCCCCAGCATTTT. It translates to CASSDRASNQPQHF.

The chain recombines TRBV5-4 with TRBJ2-1, with 7 bases identical to TRBD2. V lost 5 bases to trimming and J lost 0 bases; unmatched junction nucleotides: 5. Germline V gene sequence: CDR1 SGHNT, CDR2 YYREEE (reference sequence). There are 15 residues in the CDR3. The CDR3 DNA sequence: TGTGCCAGCAGTATGCGGGGGAGCTCCTACAATGAGCAGTTCTTC. Translating it yields CASSMRGSSYNEQFF.

The chain couples TRBV5-1 to TRBJ2-1; D might be TRBD1 (6 bases). The CDR3 is 13 amino acids. Trimming took off 0 bases at V and 8 bases at J, with 9 bases between the two ends. Germline CDR1 is SGHRS and CDR2 is YFSETQ. The CDR3 here is CASSLDRADEQFF. CDR3 in DNA: TGCGCCAGCAGCTTGGACAGGGCTGATGAGCAGTTCTTC.

This chain joins TRBV19 and TRBJ2-7; D unclear. The V and J ends lost 6 bases and 0 bases respectively, with 18 bases between them. Germline values: CDR1 LNHDA, CDR2 SQIVND (reference sequence). CDR3 length: 16 residues. CDR3 loop: CASSPRLDSGSYEQYV. CDR3 bases: TGTGCCAGTAGCCCTAGGTTAGACTCGGGCTCCTACGAGCAGTACGTC.

The chain has TRBV5-3 and TRBJ2-3; D is unclear. TRBV5-3 qualifies as an ORF whose function is uncertain. The CDR3 runs to 16 residues. Between the trimmed V and J ends, which lost 1 base and 1 base, there was a span of 13 bases. CDR3 nucleotides: TGTGCCAGAAGCTTGTTCACGCCCGAGGGCACAGATACGCAGTATTTT. Translation gives CARSLFTPEGTDTQYF.